This T cell receptor (beta chain) was obtained from a study of T cell repertoires in cytomegalovirus infection. Germline CDR1 and CDR2: SGHVS and FNYEAQ. The CDR3 is 16 residues long. With V trimmed by 0 bases and J by 6 bases, 7 bases remained unmatched. TCRdb called the reads again in MiXCR, with one record for every CDR3 protein. The sample contains about 500,000 distinct CDR3 sequences, 30% to 35% of which appear only once. In its sample, this clonotype was seen a few times. The antigen is unknown. This clonotype was sampled from a human donor in good health (CMV status not recorded). Some clones in this sample may be carry-over from other donors' samples. Sequences were derived from cultured PBMCs, sampled from culture after CMV antigen stimulation. This rearrangement joins TRBV7-6 to TRBJ2-5; 10 positions agree with TRBD2. DNA for the CDR3: TGTGCCAGCAGCTTAGCGGGGCTAGCGGGAGTGAAGACCCAGTACTTC. The encoded protein is CASSLAGLAGVKTQYF.